A selection of T cell receptor beta chains follows, all from one sample in a study of blood T cell repertoires in COVID-19. Assay: immunoSEQ multiplex PCR; the TCRdb copy retains only in-frame clones and omits some. The sample has under 300,000 clones, 86% seen once; the top ten hold 10% to 15%. Sequenced material: peripheral blood. Receptors were obtained from a man of 80 years or more with acute or convalescent COVID-19. Both conserved end residues are part of each CDR3. D genes are given only for firm matches. Not every row has a clone size; where given, it reads once, few, many or a size class.

v_gene: TRBV29-1; abundance: NA; j_gene: TRBJ1-1; d_gene: TRBD1; CDR3nt: TGCAGCGTCGGACAGGTCTTGAACACTGAAGCTTTCTTT; CDR3aa: CSVGQVLNTEAFF
v_gene: TRBV7-9; abundance: NA; j_gene: TRBJ2-1; d_gene: NA; CDR3nt: TGTGCCAGCAGCTTACGGGATCTCAACAATGAGCAGTTCTTC; CDR3aa: CASSLRDLNNEQFF
v_gene: TRBV19; abundance: NA; j_gene: TRBJ2-2; d_gene: TRBD1; CDR3nt: TGTGCCAGTAGTAATAGACAGGGGAACACCGGGGAGCTGTTTTTT; CDR3aa: CASSNRQGNTGELFF
v_gene: TRBV7-9; abundance: NA; j_gene: TRBJ2-3; d_gene: NA; CDR3nt: TGTGCCAGCAGCTTAGCGGAAGCGTATACGCAGTATTTT; CDR3aa: CASSLAEAYTQYF
v_gene: TRBV5-6; abundance: few; j_gene: TRBJ1-5; d_gene: NA; CDR3nt: TGTGCCAGCAGCTTGGGCGGGGTCCAGAGCAATCAGCCCCAGCATTTT; CDR3aa: CASSLGGVQSNQPQHF
v_gene: TRBV4-3; abundance: NA; j_gene: TRBJ1-2; d_gene: TRBD1; CDR3nt: TGCGCCAGCAGCCAAGAGACAGGGAACTATGGCTACACCTTC; CDR3aa: CASSQETGNYGYTF
v_gene: TRBV3-1/TRBV3-2; abundance: NA; j_gene: TRBJ1-1; d_gene: NA; CDR3nt: TGTGCCAGCAGCCAGGCTCCGACGGGGAACACTGAAGCTTTCTTT; CDR3aa: CASSQAPTGNTEAFF
v_gene: TRBV7-8; abundance: NA; j_gene: TRBJ1-2; d_gene: NA; CDR3nt: TGTGCCAGCAGCCCCCTAACACCCACCGGGGGCTATGGCTACACCTTC; CDR3aa: CASSPLTPTGGYGYTF
v_gene: TRBV9; abundance: NA; j_gene: TRBJ1-1; d_gene: NA; CDR3nt: TGTGCCAGCAGCGCGGTGGGCATGAACACTGAAGCTTTCTTT; CDR3aa: CASSAVGMNTEAFF
v_gene: TRBV18; abundance: NA; j_gene: TRBJ1-1; d_gene: NA; CDR3nt: TGTGCCAGCTCACCACCGTCAGGGGCTGGGGCTGAAGCTTTCTTT; CDR3aa: CASSPPSGAGAEAFF
v_gene: TRBV24-1; abundance: NA; j_gene: TRBJ1-6; d_gene: NA; CDR3nt: TGTGCCACCAGTGTAGTAAATAATTCGGCCCTCCACTTT; CDR3aa: CATSVVNNSALHF
v_gene: TRBV14; abundance: NA; j_gene: TRBJ2-5; d_gene: TRBD2; CDR3nt: TGTGCCAGCAGCCAAGGGGCGGGGGGTTCGGAGACCCAGTACTTC; CDR3aa: CASSQGAGGSETQYF
v_gene: TRBV4-1; abundance: NA; j_gene: TRBJ1-2; d_gene: NA; CDR3nt: TGCGCCAGCAGCCAAGATGGTGCAGGGTTTGAGGGCTACACCTTC; CDR3aa: CASSQDGAGFEGYTF
v_gene: TRBV10-3; abundance: NA; j_gene: TRBJ1-5; d_gene: NA; CDR3nt: TGTGCCATCAGTGAGTCGGCGTCGGGTCGGGAGCCCCAGCATTTT; CDR3aa: CAISESASGREPQHF
v_gene: TRBV6-6; abundance: NA; j_gene: TRBJ2-1; d_gene: NA; CDR3nt: TGTGCCACCCGGGGTAGCGGTAACAATGAGCAGTTCTTC; CDR3aa: CATRGSGNNEQFF
v_gene: TRBV6-5; abundance: few; j_gene: TRBJ2-2; d_gene: TRBD1; CDR3nt: TGTGCCAGCAGACGGGACAGGGTTGCCGGGGAGCTGTTTTTT; CDR3aa: CASRRDRVAGELFF
v_gene: TRBV18; abundance: NA; j_gene: TRBJ1-5; d_gene: NA; CDR3nt: TGTGCCAGCTCACCGGCGGGGGACAGCAATCAGCCCCAGCATTTT; CDR3aa: CASSPAGDSNQPQHF
v_gene: TRBV18; abundance: NA; j_gene: TRBJ1-2; d_gene: NA; CDR3nt: TGTGCCATCACTAAACACTGGCGGTATGGCTACACCTTC; CDR3aa: CAITKHWRYGYTF
v_gene: TRBV30; abundance: NA; j_gene: TRBJ1-6; d_gene: NA; CDR3nt: TGTGCCTGGAGTCCGGCCCGGGGGTGGGGCCTCCACTTT; CDR3aa: CAWSPARGWGLHF
v_gene: TRBV28; abundance: NA; j_gene: TRBJ2-4; d_gene: TRBD1; CDR3nt: TGTGCCAGCAGTTTGACAGGGGGAGGCAAAAACATTCAGTACTTC; CDR3aa: CASSLTGGGKNIQYF
v_gene: TRBV2; abundance: NA; j_gene: TRBJ1-1; d_gene: TRBD1; CDR3nt: TGTGCCAGCAATACGGCCTTGGGACAGGGGTACACTGAAGCTTTCTTT; CDR3aa: CASNTALGQGYTEAFF
v_gene: TRBV28; abundance: NA; j_gene: TRBJ1-5; d_gene: NA; CDR3nt: TGTGCCAGCAGTTTAGGGGGCCAATTCCAGCCCCAGCATTTT; CDR3aa: CASSLGGQFQPQHF
v_gene: TRBV28; abundance: NA; j_gene: TRBJ1-2; d_gene: NA; CDR3nt: TGTGCCAGCAGCGACAGCTCTAACTATGGCTACACCTTC; CDR3aa: CASSDSSNYGYTF
v_gene: TRBV5-1; abundance: few; j_gene: TRBJ2-7; d_gene: TRBD2; CDR3nt: TGCGCCAGCAGCTGGACTAGCGGGAGTGGTTACGAGCAGTACTTC; CDR3aa: CASSWTSGSGYEQYF
v_gene: TRBV6-6; abundance: NA; j_gene: TRBJ2-1; d_gene: TRBD1; CDR3nt: TGTGCCAGCAGACTAGACAGGGAAAGGGGAAATGAGCAGTTCTTC; CDR3aa: CASRLDRERGNEQFF